The entry below describes one T cell receptor (beta chain). Its antigen is unknown. This sample is part of a study of PD-1 blockade in mismatch repair-deficient tumors. At the level of the study: Patients had about a dozen mismatch repair-deficient cancer types and were previously treated and progressing. Study-level results: After pembrolizumab, tumor-resident clones rose rapidly, then generally contracted before radiologic responses.

Clones were sequenced by immunoSEQ multiplex PCR, and TCRdb holds only the in-frame ones, with some missing. The table lists more than 8,500 clones, 85% of them singletons, with 0.97% in the top ten. This CDR3 region has 15 residues. CDR1 is SGHRS and CDR2 is YFSETQ in the germline V gene. J was trimmed by 15 bases and V by 0 bases; bases with no gene match: 11. TCRs were sequenced from a few patients responding to pembrolizumab. The chain combines TRBV5-1 with TRBJ2-1; TRBD2 aligns across 11 bases. The source was PBMCs, collected 46 weeks after starting pembrolizumab. The clonotype comes from an adult with mismatch repair-deficient cancer. The CDR3 sequence is CASSLEQTSGSLLFF. The CDR3 DNA follows: TGCGCCAGCAGCTTGGAACAAACTAGCGGGAGTTTGCTGTTCTTC.